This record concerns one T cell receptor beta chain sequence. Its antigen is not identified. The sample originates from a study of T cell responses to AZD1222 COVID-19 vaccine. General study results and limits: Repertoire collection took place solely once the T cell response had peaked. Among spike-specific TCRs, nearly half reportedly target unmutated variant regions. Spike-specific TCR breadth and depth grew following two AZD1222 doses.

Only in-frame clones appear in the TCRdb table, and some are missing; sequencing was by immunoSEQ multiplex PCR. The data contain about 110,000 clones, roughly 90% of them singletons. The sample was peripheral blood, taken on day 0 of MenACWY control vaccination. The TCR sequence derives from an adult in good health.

The CDR3 reads CASSRVPNSPLHF. Here the CDR3 DNA reads TGTGCCAGCAGCCGGGTCCCCAATTCACCCCTCCACTTT. The rearrangement joins TRBV7-9 to TRBJ1-6; D unresolved. Germline CDR1 SEHNR, CDR2 FQNEAQ (reference sequence). The CDR3 extends over 13 amino acids. The V gene lost 5 bases and the J gene lost 7 bases, with 9 bases spanning the gap.